The 13 T cell receptor beta chains below all came from one sample that was sequenced in a study of tumor-infiltrating lymphocytes in primary liver carcinoma. TCR beta cDNA was made from 450 to 600 ng total RNA with a constant-region primer. Libraries covering TCR beta were generated through three nested multiplex PCR rounds (using a slightly modified ARM-PCR). Investigators reported that the first two PCR rounds, at 10 cycles each, used TRBV1-TRBV30 forward primers with a C-beta reverse primer. TCRdb re-called the multiplex PCR reads through MiXCR, storing one row per CDR3 protein. Of fewer than 200,000 distinct CDR3 sequences listed, around four fifths are singletons. Each 20-30 mg portion of unsorted bulk tissue served as the source for co-extraction of RNA and DNA. The sequenced material came from tumor tissue from primary liver carcinoma. These receptors were collected from a man aged 35 to 55 with primary liver carcinoma and hepatitis B virus infection.

Details on this clonotype: The germline gene is not matched at one end of the junction; a read error may be the cause. V usage is TRBV5-1 and J usage is TRBJ2-2; D unresolved. This CDR3 contains 10 residues. The germline V gene encodes CDR1 SGHRS and CDR2 YFSETQ. The chain's CDR3 is CASKERRAVF. The CDR3 DNA follows: TGCGCCAGCAAGGAAAGGCGAGCTGTTTTT.

The rearrangement links TRBV6-6 to TRBJ2-1; D may correspond to TRBD1 or TRBD2 (5 bases each). Germline-derived CDR1 and CDR2 are MNHNY and SVGAGI (reference sequence). The CDR3 is 14 amino acids. V dropped 11 bases and J dropped 9 bases, with 23 bases sitting between them. The CDR3 sequence: CARNPSGGEVEQFF. CDR3 sequence (DNA): TGTGCCCGTAACCCTAGTGGGGGAGAGGTTGAGCAGTTCTTC.

A note on this clonotype: One end of the junction fails to match germline, which may point to a read error. V and J are TRBV5-6 and TRBJ1-5; D is perhaps TRBD1 (6 bases). This CDR3 region has 15 residues. Per germline, CDR1 SGHDT and CDR2 YYEEEE. CDR3 bases: TGTGCCAGCAGCGGCGGGGGGGGGGACAATCAGTCCCAGCATTTT. This encodes CASSGGGGDNQSQHF.

On this clonotype: With a much larger clone just one base away, this may be a read error. The rearrangement uses TRBV6-1 and TRBJ2-2, with TRBD2 matching over 8 bases. Looked up from germline, CDR1 is MNHNS and CDR2 is SASEGT. The CDR3 totals 15 residues. Written as DNA, the CDR3 is TGTACCAGCACTTCCTCGGGGACTAGAATCGGGGAGCTGTTTTTT. This sequence encodes CTSTSSGTRIGELFF.

This clonotype was picked up one time. The chain joins TRBV5-5 to TRBJ2-3; perhaps TRBD1 as D (6 bases). In germline, CDR1 is SGHKS, CDR2 YYEKEE (reference sequence). The CDR3 covers 17 residues. Trimming left V 5 bases short and J 5 bases short, with 24 bases between. The CDR3 sequence: CASSLPSGQSRKDTQYF. The DNA for the CDR3 is TGTGCCAGCAGTCTCCCGTCGGGACAAAGCCGCAAAGATACGCAGTATTTT.

This sequence joins TRBV6-5 and TRBJ2-5; 10 bases map to TRBD1. The CDR3 is 15 amino acids. CDR1 and CDR2 from the germline V gene are MNHEY and SVGAGI. With 10 bases clipped from V and 4 bases from J, the junction kept 12 bases outside the gene matches. CDR3 sequence reads: CATSGTGAGGETQYF. The CDR3 nucleotides are TGTGCCACCAGCGGGACAGGGGCAGGTGGAGAGACCCAGTACTTC.

Comments on this clonotype: The germline gene is not matched at one end of the junction; a read error may be the cause. V and J are TRBV12-3 or TRBV12-4 and TRBJ2-1, with TRBD2 matching 10 bases. The CDR3 is made up of 16 amino acids. The CDR3 spells CASRNPWASGRYEPFF. CDR3 bases: TGTGCCAGCAGAAACCCCTGGGCTAGCGGGAGATATGAGCCGTTCTTC.

This chain's CDR3 is CASNFLSDYGYTF. The DNA of the CDR3 is TGCGCCAGCAACTTTCTGTCGGACTATGGCTACACCTTC. This chain uses TRBV5-1 with TRBJ1-2, with no clear D. Germline values: CDR1 SGHRS, CDR2 YFSETQ. The CDR3 sequence is 13 residues long. Trimming left V 6 bases short and J 3 bases short, with 12 bases between.

As regards this clonotype: In this CDR3 the conserved last residue, phenylalanine or tryptophan, is missing, so a read error is likely. This rearrangement joins TRBV6-2 or TRBV6-3 to TRBJ2-7, with D unclear. This CDR3 contains 14 residues. The germline V and J ends were trimmed by 0 bases and 0 bases, with 6 bases remaining between them. Germline CDR1 reads MNHEY; CDR2 reads SVGEGT. DNA of the CDR3: TGTGCCAGCAGTTACTCCCCCATCTCCTACGAGCAGTACATC. This codes for CASSYSPISYEQYI.

This clonotype was counted once. This CDR3 is missing its conserved last phenylalanine or tryptophan, likely due to a read error. It is unclear where the CDR3 begins or ends on the DNA, so no DNA is shown, and the CDR3 is as TCRdb lists it. This rearrangement joins TRBV28 to TRBJ2-4; TRBD1 was called by the table and not checked on the DNA. CDR1 is MDHEN, CDR2 SYDVKM, per germline. The CDR3 is 14 amino acids in total, end residues counted. CDR3 loop: CAISGAVAKNIHYL.

Worth noting for this clonotype: Since the CDR3 does not end with the conserved phenylalanine or tryptophan, this likely comes from a read error. The chain is built from TRBV11-2 and TRBJ2-3, with D perhaps TRBD2 (5 bases). Trimming took 0 bases from V and 1 from J, leaving 14 bases between them. Per germline, CDR1 SGHAT and CDR2 FQNNGV. The CDR3 spans 17 residues. The CDR3 protein is CASSLDPGKTCTDTQYS. CDR3 bases: TGTGCCAGCAGCTTAGATCCGGGGAAGACTTGCACAGATACGCAGTATTCT.

On this clonotype itself: An end of the junction differs from the germline gene, which may be a read error. The V gene is TRBV6-5, the J gene TRBJ2-5; TRBD1 might be the D (6 bases). This CDR3 region has 13 residues. Germline V gene sequence: CDR1 MNHEY, CDR2 SVGAGI. CDR3 in amino acids: CVISRRGRETQNF. The CDR3 DNA follows: TGTGTCATCAGCCGCAGGGGAAGAGAGACCCAGAACTTC.

This clonotype was detected a few times. Given a much more abundant clone one base away, this may be a read error. The chain couples TRBV7-9 to TRBJ1-2; D remains ambiguous. This CDR3 contains 13 residues. Germline CDR1 reads SEHNR; CDR2 reads FQNEAQ (reference sequence). CDR3 nucleotides: TGTGTCAGCAGCCCGGACCCCTCTGTGGGCTACACCTTC. The encoded protein is CVSSPDPSVGYTF. Based on the CDR3 plus reference TRBV7-9 and TRBJ1-2, the full variable domain is DTGVSQNPRHKITKRGQNVTFRCDPISEHNRLYWYRQTLGQGPEFLTYFQNEAQLEKSRLLSDRFSAERPKGSFSTLEIQRTEQGDSAMYLCVSSPDPSVGYTFGSGTRLTVV.